This TCR beta chain was recovered during a study of blood T cell repertoires in COVID-19. Participants came from about 24 US areas, aged about 18 to 100 years. In the authors' methods: Reference gene primer amplification in the assay estimated nucleated cell counts. Data came from immunoSEQ multiplex PCR; TCRdb stores just in-frame clones and leaves some out. From that table come the V and J calls and clone size; the DNA was used to work out D and trimming. Seen here are over 200,000 clones, roughly nine tenths observed once, and the top ten hold 10% to 13%. The V gene's germline CDR1 is MDHEN and CDR2 SYDVKM. V was clipped by 2 bases and J by 8 bases, with 18 bases between them. This CDR3 has 15 amino acids.

The chain links TRBV28 to TRBJ1-2; possibly TRBD1 for D (6 bases). Sequenced material: PBMCs or T cells enriched from blood (not recorded which). The TCR was taken from a man younger than 45 who had recovered from COVID-19. The CDR3 sequence is CASSLRGAYVGGYTF. As DNA, the CDR3 is TGTGCCAGCAGTTTACGGGGGGCCTATGTAGGAGGCTACACCTTC.